This TCR beta chain is from a study of beta chain features in type 1 diabetes. This clone was found a few times. Of the isolated RNA, all was reverse transcribed, and so the sequenced material was expressed TCRB transcripts. Generated by immunoSEQ multiplex PCR, the TCRdb table keeps only in-frame clones and is missing some. The data show under 450,000 clones, with roughly 16% seen just once and 0.019% held by the top ten. CDR1 is SGHNT and CDR2 is YYREEE in the germline V gene (reference sequence). The V and J ends lost 2 bases and 4 bases respectively, with 12 bases between them. This CDR3 spans 14 amino acids.

The sequence came from a woman aged 18-30 years in good health. Sequenced sample: naive CD4+ T cells from blood. The rearrangement joins TRBV5-4 to TRBJ1-2; D unresolved. The CDR3 protein is CASSLVSSGYGYTF. DNA of the CDR3: TGTGCCAGCAGCTTAGTGTCCAGCGGCTATGGCTACACCTTC. The entire variable domain, with the rest obtained from reference TRBV5-4 and TRBJ1-2, is as follows: ETGVTQSPTHLIKTRGQQVTLRCSSQSGHNTVSWYQQALGQGPQFIFQYYREEENGRGNFPPRFSGLQFPNYSSELNVNALELDDSALYLCASSLVSSGYGYTFGSGTRLTVV.